These 30 T cell receptor beta chains share one sample of origin, sequenced in a study of cytotoxic CD8 clonotypes in ibrutinib-treated CLL. Repertoires were generated with immunoSEQ multiplex PCR, while TCRdb's copy carries only in-frame clones and drops some. This table has 250,000 to 350,000 clones, approximately 76% appearing once. Sequences were derived from PBMCs, sampled at disease progression, from a patient treated with ibrutinib. All receptors derive from a human donor with chronic lymphocytic leukemia.

The V call is TRBV6-5, the J call TRBJ2-2; D unresolved. Trimming shortened V by 0 bases and J by 3 bases, and 11 bases separated the two germline ends. Per germline, CDR1 MNHEY and CDR2 SVGAGI. The CDR3 is made up of 16 amino acids. The CDR3 here is CASSYSIYIHTGELFF. Here the CDR3 DNA reads TGTGCCAGCAGTTACTCGATATACATCCACACCGGGGAGCTGTTTTTT.

The rearrangement uses TRBV28 and TRBJ2-5; tentative D call: TRBD2 (5 bases). The CDR3 runs 13 residues. CDR1 and CDR2 (germline): MDHEN, SYDVKM. V was shortened by 5 bases and J by 5 bases, with 12 bases between the two germline ends. Written as DNA, the CDR3 is TGTGCCAGCAGTAGGTGGGGAGAGGAGACCCAGTACTTC. Its translation is CASSRWGEETQYF.

This clone was seen a few times. The chain uses TRBV4-1 and TRBJ2-7; D may be TRBD2 (5 bases). The germline V gene has CDR1 MGHRA and CDR2 YSYEKL. This CDR3 has 13 amino acids. Trimming removed 1 base from V and 7 bases from J, with 11 bases in between. CDR3 coding DNA: TGCGCCAGCAGCCAAGCTAGGAGGTCAGAGCAGTACTTC. It translates to CASSQARRSEQYF.

A word on this clone: This same CDR3 is encoded by further DNA sequences in the sample. This chain connects TRBV15 to TRBJ2-5; 7 bases agree with TRBD1. Germline V gene data show CDR1 as LNHNV and CDR2 as YYDKDF (reference sequence). V dropped 3 bases and J dropped 1; count of bases not matched to a gene: 2. The CDR3 length is 14 residues. This chain's CDR3 is CATSSRDSQETQYF. DNA for the CDR3: TGTGCCACCAGCAGCAGGGACAGCCAAGAGACCCAGTACTTC.

The rearrangement joins TRBV13 to TRBJ2-1; the D is unclear. The length of the CDR3 is 12 residues. The germline CDR1 and CDR2 sequences are PRHDT and FYEKMQ (reference sequence). Trimming took 5 bases from V and 8 from J, leaving 10 bases between them. The CDR3 reads CASSPRRDEQFF. DNA for the CDR3: TGTGCCAGCAGCCCCCGTCGGGATGAGCAGTTCTTC.

The J gene is TRBJ2-1, the V gene TRBV28; TRBD2 is a possible D gene (5 bases). In germline, CDR1 is MDHEN, CDR2 SYDVKM. The V end was cut by 5 bases, the J end by 4 bases, with 6 bases between. CDR3 size: 12 residues. CDR3 amino acids: CASSPGYNEQFF. Written as DNA, the CDR3 is TGTGCCAGCAGTCCGGGATACAATGAGCAGTTCTTC. The variable domain in full, completed from reference TRBV28 and TRBJ2-1, reads DVKVTQSSRYLVKRTGEKVFLECVQDMDHENMFWYRQDPGLGLRLIYFSYDVKMKEKGDIPEGYSVSREKKERFSLILESASTNQTSMYLCASSPGYNEQFFGPGTRLTVL.

J is TRBJ1-1 and V is TRBV19; 7 bases are a match to TRBD1. Unmatched junction bases numbered 9, after V lost 3 bases and J lost 5 bases. This CDR3 spans 15 amino acids. Germline V gene data show CDR1 as LNHDA and CDR2 as SQIVND (reference sequence). CDR3 sequence reads: CASSIGDSPYTEAFF. The CDR3 bases are TGTGCCAGTAGTATCGGGGACAGTCCTTATACTGAAGCTTTCTTT.

This clone is a singleton in its sample. The J gene is TRBJ1-5, the V gene TRBV19, with TRBD1 identical over 10 bases. CDR3 size: 16 residues. The V gene end was trimmed by 4 bases and the J gene end by 2 bases; junction bases not matched to a gene: 5. Germline assignment: CDR1 LNHDA and CDR2 SQIVND (reference sequence). CDR3 bases: TGTGCCAGTAGTACTTCGACAGGGGGCCGCAATCAGCCCCAGCATTTT. Its protein is CASSTSTGGRNQPQHF.

The DNA of the CDR3 is TGTGCCAGCAGCGGCCGGGACCTGGGAGGCTACACCTTC. This sequence encodes CASSGRDLGGYTF. This rearrangement joins TRBV9 to TRBJ1-2, with a possible D match to TRBD1 (5 bases). V lost 3 bases and J lost 8, with 14 bases in between. The CDR3 extends over 13 amino acids. Germline V gene data show CDR1 as SGDLS and CDR2 as YYNGEE.

The V call is TRBV4-1, the J call TRBJ1-1; 9 positions match TRBD1. In germline, CDR1 is MGHRA, CDR2 YSYEKL. V shed 4 bases and J 1 base; nucleotides not matched to a gene: 10. The CDR3 runs 17 residues. The CDR3 protein is CASSPGTGWVGNTEAFF. The CDR3 coding sequence is TGCGCCAGCAGCCCAGGGACAGGGTGGGTTGGGAACACTGAAGCTTTCTTT.

V usage is TRBV7-8 and J usage is TRBJ2-3; D might be TRBD2 (6 bases). V was trimmed by 5 bases and J by 2 bases, leaving 26 bases between them. This CDR3 comprises 19 residues. CDR1 SGHVS and CDR2 FQNEAQ come from the germline V gene. The CDR3 region has the DNA TGTGCCAGCAGCCTACAGACTACCGGGGTAGCGGTTCTCACAGATACGCAGTATTTT. Translation: CASSLQTTGVAVLTDTQYF. The full variable domain, its missing parts supplied by reference TRBV7-8 and TRBJ2-3, is GAGVSQSPRYKVAKRGQDVALRCDPISGHVSLFWYQQALGQGPEFLTYFQNEAQLDKSGLPSDRFFAERPEGSVSTLKIQRTQQEDSAVYLCASSLQTTGVAVLTDTQYFGPGTRLTVL.

The chain is built from TRBV13 and TRBJ2-1, with a weak D call TRBD1 (5 bases). The CDR3 spans 14 residues. CDR1 is PRHDT and CDR2 is FYEKMQ in the germline V gene (reference sequence). V was shortened by 3 bases and J by 5 bases, with 11 bases between the two germline ends. The CDR3 region is CASSFWQTDNEQFF. CDR3 in DNA: TGTGCCAGCAGCTTTTGGCAGACAGACAATGAGCAGTTCTTC.

The rearrangement joins TRBV6-1 to TRBJ2-5; D possibly corresponds to TRBD2 (6 bases). Germline CDR1 reads MNHNS; CDR2 reads SASEGT. The CDR3 is 15 amino acids. Trimming removed 1 base at V and 2 bases at J, with 11 bases between. CDR3 in amino acids: CASSEGLGLQETQYF. CDR3 DNA: TGTGCCAGCAGTGAAGGTCTAGGACTACAAGAGACCCAGTACTTC.

V and J are TRBV25-1 and TRBJ2-3; 7 nucleotides line up with TRBD2. The CDR3 runs to 15 residues. V trimming: 0 bases; J trimming: 2 bases; junction bases outside the gene matches: 2. The germline V gene encodes CDR1 MGHDK and CDR2 SYGVNS. In DNA form, the CDR3 reads TGTGCCAGCAGTGAATATGGACTAGTCACAGATACGCAGTATTTT. It encodes CASSEYGLVTDTQYF.

This clone was counted only a few times. The chain joins TRBV29-1 to TRBJ1-4, with TRBD1 matching 7 bases. The germline V gene has CDR1 SQVTM and CDR2 ANQGSEA. The CDR3 is 12 amino acids. V lost 6 bases and J lost 8; bases outside the gene matches: 6. Here the CDR3 reads CSVRQGPEKLFF. Written as DNA, the CDR3 is TGCAGCGTCCGACAGGGCCCAGAAAAACTGTTTTTT.

This chain joins TRBV5-1 and TRBJ1-2; no definite D call. Germline lookup yields CDR1 SGHRS and CDR2 YFSETQ. The germline V and J ends were trimmed by 4 bases and 3 bases, with 16 bases remaining between them. The CDR3 contains 15 residues. The DNA for the CDR3 is TGCGCCAGCAGCCTGACGGTTTCTCATGACTATGGCTACACCTTC. Protein sequence: CASSLTVSHDYGYTF.

This clone was picked up one time. The genes are TRBV6-5 and TRBJ2-3, with a possible D match to TRBD2 (5 bases). Germline assignment: CDR1 MNHEY and CDR2 SVGAGI. V was clipped by 0 bases and J by 4 bases, with 8 bases between them. There are 14 residues in the CDR3. CDR3 amino acids: CASSYSPGSDTQYF. In DNA form, the CDR3 reads TGTGCCAGCAGTTACTCACCGGGGTCAGATACGCAGTATTTT.

The V call is TRBV5-1, the J call TRBJ2-1; D is possibly TRBD1 or TRBD2 (6 bases each). The CDR3 consists of 14 residues. Per the germline V gene, CDR1 is SGHRS and CDR2 is YFSETQ. Trimming removed 1 base from V and 8 bases from J, with 13 bases in between. The CDR3: CASSLPYRDYEQFF. DNA for the CDR3: TGCGCCAGCAGCTTGCCCTACAGGGACTATGAGCAGTTCTTC.

The CDR3 DNA follows: TGTGCCAGCAGTTTCTGGGGCAGGGAAGACTACGAGCAGTACTTC. Its protein is CASSFWGREDYEQYF. The chain combines TRBV7-2 with TRBJ2-7, with D possibly TRBD1 on 5 matching bases. CDR1 is SGHTA and CDR2 is FQGNSA in the germline V gene. The CDR3 is made up of 15 amino acids. V lost 6 bases, J lost 3 bases, and 18 bases lay in between.

The chain combines TRBV7-9 with TRBJ2-5; 13 bases line up with TRBD2. J lost 1 base, V lost 6 bases, and 5 bases had no gene match. CDR3 length: 16 residues. Germline lookup yields CDR1 SEHNR and CDR2 FQNEAQ (reference sequence). Here the CDR3 DNA reads TGTGCCAGCAGTCCTACTAGCGGGAGGGCCCAAGAGACCCAGTACTTC. This gives the protein CASSPTSGRAQETQYF. Full variable domain (missing parts from reference TRBV7-9 and TRBJ2-5): DTGVSQNPRHKITKRGQNVTFRCDPISEHNRLYWYRQTLGQGPEFLTYFQNEAQLEKSRLLSDRFSAERPKGSFSTLEIQRTEQGDSAMYLCASSPTSGRAQETQYFGPGTRLLVL.

Only a few counts were recorded for this clone. No conserved phenylalanine or tryptophan is present at the end of the CDR3, so a read error is the likely explanation. The DNA is omitted, as the CDR3 cannot be located on it reliably, and the CDR3 follows TCRdb's listing. This chain connects TRBV23-1 to TRBJ2-3; the table gives TRBD1 as D, unverified against the DNA. TRBV23-1 is sorted into the ORF group, with uncertain function. The CDR3 totals 12 residues, both ends included. The CDR3 here is CASSQSKVRGWV.

The rearrangement joins TRBV6-4 to TRBJ1-1; no firm D call. CDR1 is MRHNA, CDR2 SNTAGT, per germline. The CDR3 has 13 residues. The V end lost 6 bases, the J end lost 6 bases, and 14 bases lay between the germline ends. The CDR3 is CASRDPRRAEAFF. CDR3 nucleotide sequence: TGTGCCAGCAGGGATCCCCGGCGGGCTGAAGCTTTCTTT.

The rearrangement links TRBV7-2 to TRBJ2-7; 10 bases map to TRBD2. V shed 5 bases and J 4 bases; nucleotides not matched to a gene: 11. Germline V gene sequence: CDR1 SGHTA, CDR2 FQGNSA. This CDR3 region has 16 residues. The CDR3 nucleotides read TGTGCCAGCAGCCCGTGGACTAGCGGAAGGAGATACGAGCAGTACTTC. This codes for CASSPWTSGRRYEQYF. The full variable domain, with the rest looked up from reference TRBV7-2 and TRBJ2-7, is GAGVSQSPSNKVTEKGKDVELRCDPISGHTALYWYRQSLGQGLEFLIYFQGNSAPDKSGLPSDRFSAERTGGSVSTLTIQRTQQEDSAVYLCASSPWTSGRRYEQYFGPGTRLTVT.

V and J are TRBV5-1 and TRBJ1-1; D perhaps matches TRBD1 (5 bases). CDR3 length: 15 residues. The V gene's germline CDR1 is SGHRS and CDR2 YFSETQ. Trimming stripped 4 bases from V and 0 bases from J, with 13 bases between. The chain's CDR3 is CASSPTGELNTEAFF. CDR3 nucleotide sequence: TGCGCCAGCAGCCCAACAGGAGAACTGAACACTGAAGCTTTCTTT.

This rearrangement joins TRBV5-4 to TRBJ2-6; 9 nucleotides match TRBD1. The CDR3 has 16 amino acids. J gave up 4 bases and V 4 bases, and 6 bases lay outside the gene matches. CDR1 and CDR2 (germline): SGHNT, YYREEE (reference sequence). CDR3 DNA: TGTGCCAGCAGCCCCGGGACAGGGATCGGGGCCAACGTCCTGACTTTC. This gives the protein CASSPGTGIGANVLTF.

The chain uses TRBV6-5 and TRBJ1-2; D call uncertain. Looked up from germline, CDR1 is MNHEY and CDR2 is SVGAGI. This CDR3 has 14 residues. Between the trimmed V and J ends, which lost 0 bases and 8 bases, there was a span of 13 bases. The CDR3 DNA is TGTGCCAGCAGTTACTCGTCGGGATCGAAAGGCTACACCTTC. This codes for CASSYSSGSKGYTF.

V usage is TRBV29-1 and J usage is TRBJ2-7, with D possibly being TRBD2 (6 bases). The length of the CDR3 is 12 residues. Germline loops: CDR1 SQVTM, CDR2 ANQGSEA. V shed 5 bases and J shed 4 bases, with 12 bases lying between them. The chain's CDR3 is CSVLAGTYEQYF. For the CDR3, the DNA is TGCAGCGTTCTGGCGGGAACGTACGAGCAGTACTTC.

This clone was seen only a few times. The chain recombines TRBV9 with TRBJ2-3; no reliable D call. CDR1 is SGDLS, CDR2 YYNGEE, per germline. V was trimmed by 4 bases and J by 6 bases, leaving 9 bases between them. The CDR3 length is 12 residues. The CDR3 is CASSSHRDTQYF. The CDR3 DNA is TGTGCCAGCAGCTCCCATCGGGATACGCAGTATTTT.

This clone has at least ten counts. V and J are TRBV18 and TRBJ1-1; weak D call: TRBD1 (6 bases). The CDR3 is 13 amino acids. CDR1 and CDR2 from the germline V gene are KGHSH and LQKENI. Trimming removed 5 bases at V and 3 bases at J, with 10 bases between. CDR3 nucleotides: TGTGCCAGCTCAGGTAACAGGGACACTGAAGCTTTCTTT. Translating gives CASSGNRDTEAFF.

This clone was detected only once. This chain's CDR3 is CASSPQGEPNQPQHF. CDR3 bases: TGTGCCAGCAGTCCCCAGGGGGAACCCAATCAGCCCCAGCATTTT. The gene calls are TRBV6-6 and TRBJ1-5; TRBD1 matches 7 bases. CDR1 is MNHNY and CDR2 is SVGAGI in the germline V gene (reference sequence). The CDR3 length is 15 residues. Losses at the gene ends were 5 bases for V and 3 bases for J; bases not matched to a gene: 7.